This TCR beta chain is drawn from a study of human T cells and chemical hapten exposure. TCRdb re-derived calls from the RACE reads in MiXCR, one entry per CDR3 protein. The sample lists some 57,000 distinct CDR3 sequences, roughly 10% occurring once. Stated time point: pre-sensitization, week 0. This sample's treatment: therapeutic diphenylcyclopropenone sensitization with weekly scalp DPC. Unfractionated whole blood yielded total RNA. In the case of this clonotype: Mismatch with germline at one junction end may stem from a read error.

The sample in question was whole blood, obtained in connection with sensitization to the hapten diphenylcyclopropenone (DPC). The receptor was derived from a woman in her twenties or thirties with alopecia areata. Some clones in this sample may be carry-over from other donors' samples.

In DNA, the CDR3 is TGTGCCAGCAGCTTACATAGTATGCAGGGCAACTATGGCGACACCTTC. It translates to CASSLHSMQGNYGDTF. V and J are TRBV7-2 and TRBJ1-2; D is possibly TRBD1 (5 bases). There are 16 residues in the CDR3. Per germline, CDR1 SGHTA and CDR2 FQGNSA.